These 7 T cell receptor beta chains share one sample of origin, sequenced in a study of blood T cell repertoires in COVID-19. Data came from immunoSEQ multiplex PCR; TCRdb stores just in-frame clones and leaves some out. The sample has more than 300,000 clones, around 83% seen once. Sequencing input: peripheral blood. These receptors were collected from a woman between 45 and 60 years old with acute or convalescent COVID-19.

V usage is TRBV6-8 and J usage is TRBJ1-5; 10 nucleotides line up with TRBD1. CDR1 and CDR2 from the germline V gene are MNHGY and SAAAGT. CDR3 size: 16 residues. The ends lost 2 bases at V and 4 bases at J; junction bases unmatched: 5. Written as DNA, the CDR3 is TGTGCCAGCAGTTACGGGACAGGGGTCGGGAATCAGCCCCAGCATTTT. Translated, it gives CASSYGTGVGNQPQHF.

V is TRBV6-5 and J is TRBJ2-3, with TRBD2 as a possible D gene (6 bases). Germline V gene sequence: CDR1 MNHEY, CDR2 SVGAGI. The CDR3 has 15 residues. V shed 4 bases and J shed 4 bases, with 15 bases lying between them. In nucleotides, the CDR3 is TGTGCCAGCAGTTCCTTGACTAGTTTCCCAGATACGCAGTATTTT. Amino acids: CASSSLTSFPDTQYF.

In DNA, the CDR3 is TGTGCCTGGAGTGTACAGGGCCCAGCTTTCTTT. This translates into CAWSVQGPAFF. The V gene is TRBV30, the J gene TRBJ1-1, with D possibly being TRBD1 (6 bases). The CDR3 is 11 amino acids. The V gene's germline CDR1 is GTSNPN and CDR2 SVGIG (reference sequence). The V and J ends lost 0 bases and 10 bases respectively, with 9 bases between them.

This CDR3 is CASSLVPGQGSALHF. CDR3 coding DNA: TGTGCCAGCAGCCTCGTGCCGGGACAGGGTTCTGCCCTCCACTTT. The chain uses TRBV3-1 (or the pseudogene TRBV3-2) and TRBJ1-6; 9 bases line up with TRBD1. Germline V gene data show CDR1 as LGHDT and CDR2 as YNNKEL (reference sequence). V shed 4 bases, J shed 14 bases, and the junction held 12 bases outside the gene matches. The CDR3 runs to 15 residues.

J is TRBJ1-2 and V is TRBV5-1, with a weak D call TRBD1 (6 bases). Germline assignment: CDR1 SGHRS and CDR2 YFSETQ. This CDR3 comprises 14 residues. The ends were cut back, 1 base at V and 3 bases at J, with 10 bases in the middle. The CDR3 nucleotides are TGCGCCAGCAGCTTGCGCAGGGGCGACTATGGCTACACCTTC. As protein: CASSLRRGDYGYTF.

The gene calls are TRBV30 and TRBJ2-2; 10 positions match TRBD1. Looked up from germline, CDR1 is GTSNPN and CDR2 is SVGIG (reference sequence). Trimming at V came to 4 bases and at J to 8 bases, leaving 7 bases not matched to a gene. The CDR3 is 14 residues long. The CDR3 protein is CAWTWDRGLGELFF. CDR3 DNA: TGTGCCTGGACTTGGGACAGGGGACTGGGGGAGCTGTTTTTT.

The chain combines TRBV18 with TRBJ2-7; D is possibly TRBD2 (5 bases). Trimming cost V 3 bases and J 3 bases, with 9 bases left between them. Germline CDR1 KGHSH, CDR2 LQKENI. This CDR3 comprises 13 residues. The CDR3 bases are TGTGCCAGCTCACCCGGACTGAGCTACGAGCAGTACTTC. Translated, it gives CASSPGLSYEQYF.